This TCR beta chain comes out of a study of monozygotic twins with inflammatory bowel disease. The study's findings and limits: T cell subtypes were not distinguishable in this analysis. The study found lower TCRbeta diversity (inverse Simpson) in IBD patients than in healthy co-twins.

Comments on this clonotype: Its specificity is unknown.

UMIs bearing a 6-nucleotide sample barcode were added through template switching. The authors ran two nested PCRs of roughly 16 and 10 cycles on TCRalpha and TCRbeta cDNA. One entry per CDR3 protein, without DNA, is what TCRdb gives after re-calling the 5' RACE reads. The repertoire table contains approximately 120,000 distinct CDR3 sequences. The sample comprised blood. The source of this sequence is a human donor with ulcerative colitis or Crohn's disease, or a healthy co-twin of an affected twin (not recorded which).

CDR3: CASCGVNPPKNIQYF. The chain combines TRBV28 with TRBJ2-4. Germline V gene lookup returns CDR1 MDHEN and CDR2 SYDVKM. This CDR3 is built from 15 residues.